This T cell receptor beta chain was obtained from a study of cytomegalovirus exposure and HLA in healthy donors. Primers: 60 Vbeta forward and 13 Jbeta reverse. Using immunoSEQ multiplex PCR, the repertoire was profiled, and TCRdb retains in-frame clones only, with some absent. This sample has some 190,000 clones; roughly 77% occur once, and the top ten carry around 2.3%. Trimming at V came to 6 bases and at J to 6 bases, leaving 7 bases not matched to a gene. Germline loops: CDR1 MNHEY, CDR2 SMNVEV (reference sequence). The CDR3 spans 14 residues. The clonotype originates from a woman in her twenties or thirties in good health and CMV-seropositive. This chain uses TRBV27 with TRBJ2-2; 7 bases align to TRBD1. The sequenced material came from PBMCs. Written as DNA, the CDR3 is TGTGCCAGCAGCCGAACAGGGGTGGCCGGGGAGCTGTTTTTT. This translates into CASSRTGVAGELFF.